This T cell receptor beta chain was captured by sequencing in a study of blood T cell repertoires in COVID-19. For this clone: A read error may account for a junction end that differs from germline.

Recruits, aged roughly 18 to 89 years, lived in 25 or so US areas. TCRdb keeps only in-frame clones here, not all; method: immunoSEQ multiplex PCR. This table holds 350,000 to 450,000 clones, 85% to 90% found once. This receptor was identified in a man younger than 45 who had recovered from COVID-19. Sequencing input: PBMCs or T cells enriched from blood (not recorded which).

CDR3 nucleotides: TGCGCCAGCAGACTTCTTGGGGGACAGATAATTTTT. Translation: CASRLLGGQIIF. V gene TRBV23-1 combines with J gene TRBJ1-4; 7 positions agree with TRBD1. TRBV23-1 is reported as an ORF; its role is uncertain. This CDR3 comprises 12 residues.